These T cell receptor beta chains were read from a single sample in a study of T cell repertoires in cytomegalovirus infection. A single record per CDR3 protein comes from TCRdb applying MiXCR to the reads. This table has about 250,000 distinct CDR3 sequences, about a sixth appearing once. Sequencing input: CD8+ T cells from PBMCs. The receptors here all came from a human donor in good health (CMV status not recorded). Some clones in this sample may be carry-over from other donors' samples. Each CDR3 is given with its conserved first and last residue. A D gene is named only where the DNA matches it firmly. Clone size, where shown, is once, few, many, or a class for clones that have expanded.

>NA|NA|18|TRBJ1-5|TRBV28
CASSFPVVMTMSNQPQHF
TGTGCCAGCAGTTTTCCCGTGGTAATGACCATGAGCAATCAGCCCCAGCATTTT
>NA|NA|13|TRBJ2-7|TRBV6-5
CASSYSFGEEQYF
TGTGCCAGCAGTTACTCATTCGGGGAAGAGCAGTACTTC
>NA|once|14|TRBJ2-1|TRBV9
CASRADRGINEQFF
TGTGCCAGCAGGGCAGACCGGGGTATCAATGAGCAGTTCTTC
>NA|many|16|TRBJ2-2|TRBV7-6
CASSQRGTSNTGELFF
TGTGCCAGCAGCCAACGCGGGACATCGAACACCGGGGAGCTGTTTTTT
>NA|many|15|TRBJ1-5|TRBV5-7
CASSLVADSNQPQHF
TGTGCCAGCAGCTTGGTGGCCGACAGTAATCAGCCCCAGCATTTT
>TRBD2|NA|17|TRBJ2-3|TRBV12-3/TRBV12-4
CASSFLAGAVFADTQYF
TGTGCCAGCAGTTTTCTAGCGGGGGCAGTCTTCGCAGATACGCAGTATTTT
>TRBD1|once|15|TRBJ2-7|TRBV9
CASSLRDSLVYEQYF
TGTGCCAGCAGCCTCCGGGACAGCCTGGTTTACGAGCAGTACTTC
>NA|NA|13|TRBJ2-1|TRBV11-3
CASSSHWGNEQFF
TGTGCCAGCAGCTCGCATTGGGGCAATGAGCAGTTCTTC
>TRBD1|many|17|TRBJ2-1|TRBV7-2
CASSLETPRDRAPEQFF
TGTGCCAGCAGCTTAGAAACCCCGCGGGACAGGGCTCCTGAGCAGTTCTTC
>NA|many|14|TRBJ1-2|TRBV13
CASSPQDEYDGYTF
TGTGCCAGCAGCCCCCAGGACGAGTATGATGGCTACACCTTC
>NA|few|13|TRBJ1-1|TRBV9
CASSAQTGTEAFF
TGTGCCAGCAGCGCGCAAACGGGCACTGAAGCTTTCTTT
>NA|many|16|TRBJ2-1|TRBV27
CASRPGFGPTYNEQFF
TGTGCCAGCAGACCAGGGTTTGGCCCCACCTACAATGAGCAGTTCTTC
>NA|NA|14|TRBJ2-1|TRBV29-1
CSVEGAASYNEQFF
TGCAGCGTTGAAGGGGCAGCTTCCTACAATGAGCAGTTCTTC
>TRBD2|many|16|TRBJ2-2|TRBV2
CASTVTSGGHTGELFF
TGTGCCAGCACGGTGACTAGCGGGGGGCACACCGGGGAGCTGTTTTTT
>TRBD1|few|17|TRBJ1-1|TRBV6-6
CASSPPTGGFWDTEAFF
TGTGCCAGCAGTCCCCCGACAGGGGGATTTTGGGACACTGAAGCTTTCTTT
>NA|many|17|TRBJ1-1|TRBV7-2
CASSFVLQGWADTEAFF
TGTGCCAGCAGCTTTGTTCTGCAGGGTTGGGCCGACACTGAAGCTTTCTTT
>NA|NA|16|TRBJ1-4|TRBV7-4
CASSLFEQATNERLFF
TGTGCCAGCAGCCTATTCGAACAAGCAACTAATGAAAGACTGTTTTTT
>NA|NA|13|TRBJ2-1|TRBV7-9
CASSFFVRDEQFF
TGTGCCAGCAGCTTTTTTGTACGGGATGAGCAGTTCTTC
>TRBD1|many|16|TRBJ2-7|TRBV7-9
CASSSNRDRGVDEQYF
TGTGCCAGCAGCTCGAATCGGGACAGGGGTGTCGACGAGCAGTACTTC
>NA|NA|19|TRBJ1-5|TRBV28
CASRSETDTTYSDNQPQHF
TGTGCCAGCAGATCTGAGACGGACACAACCTATAGCGACAATCAGCCCCAGCATTTT
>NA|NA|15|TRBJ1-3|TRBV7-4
CASSLDQDSGNTIYF
TGTGCCAGCAGCTTAGATCAGGACTCTGGAAACACCATATATTTT
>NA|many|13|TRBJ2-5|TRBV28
CASRLQGQETQYF
TGTGCCAGCAGACTACAGGGCCAGGAGACCCAGTACTTC
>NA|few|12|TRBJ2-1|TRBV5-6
CASSQGSRDKFF
TGTGCCAGCAGCCAGGGAAGCCGGGACAAGTTCTTC
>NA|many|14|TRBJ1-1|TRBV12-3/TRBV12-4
CASTIEGKNTEAFF
TGTGCCAGCACCATAGAGGGGAAAAACACTGAAGCTTTCTTT
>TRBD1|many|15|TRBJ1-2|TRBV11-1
CASSPARDRRYGYTF
TGTGCCAGCAGCCCTGCTCGGGACAGACGCTATGGCTACACCTTC
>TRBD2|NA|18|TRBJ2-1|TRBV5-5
CASSLVGRGALHFNEQFF
TGTGCCAGCAGCTTGGTCGGGAGGGGCGCATTGCATTTTAATGAGCAGTTCTTC
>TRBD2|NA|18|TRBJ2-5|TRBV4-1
CTSSQDQLAGVYQETQYF
TGCACCAGCAGCCAAGATCAACTAGCGGGGGTGTACCAAGAGACCCAGTACTTC
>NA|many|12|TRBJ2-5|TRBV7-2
CASSFNLETQYF
TGTGCCAGCAGCTTTAATTTAGAGACCCAGTACTTC
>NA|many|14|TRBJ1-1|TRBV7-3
CASSSTGGDTEAFF
TGTGCCAGCAGCTCAACCGGTGGCGACACTGAAGCTTTCTTT
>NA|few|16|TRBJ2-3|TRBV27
CASTQSRDTGQTTQYF
TGTGCCAGCACCCAATCCCGGGACACAGGACAAACTACGCAGTATTTT
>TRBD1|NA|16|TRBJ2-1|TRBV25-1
CASSEGGQVLYNEQFF
TGTGCCAGCAGTGAAGGCGGACAGGTCTTATACAATGAGCAGTTCTTC
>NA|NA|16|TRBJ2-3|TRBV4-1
CASSQVLAPITDTQYF
TGCGCCAGCAGCCAAGTGCTAGCGCCTATCACAGATACGCAGTATTTT
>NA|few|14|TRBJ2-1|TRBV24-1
CATQRDNSYNEQFF
TGTGCCACGCAAAGGGATAACTCCTACAATGAGCAGTTCTTC
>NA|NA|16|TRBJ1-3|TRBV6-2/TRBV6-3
CASSYGGPIRGDTIYF
TGTGCCAGCAGTTACGGGGGACCGATCCGGGGAGACACCATATATTTT
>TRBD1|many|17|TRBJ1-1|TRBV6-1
CASITRTGTGMNTEAFF
TGTGCCAGCATCACGAGAACCGGGACAGGAATGAACACTGAAGCTTTCTTT
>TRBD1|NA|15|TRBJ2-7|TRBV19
CASSLTWDSSYEQYF
TGTGCCAGTAGTCTTACCTGGGACAGTTCCTACGAGCAGTACTTC
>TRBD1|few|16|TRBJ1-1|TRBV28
CASSPTGGPMNTEAFF
TGTGCCAGCAGCCCTACAGGGGGCCCCATGAACACTGAAGCTTTCTTT
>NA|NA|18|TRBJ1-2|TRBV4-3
CASSQDNTGTAANYGYTF
TGCGCCAGCAGCCAAGATAATACAGGGACCGCAGCTAACTATGGCTACACCTTC
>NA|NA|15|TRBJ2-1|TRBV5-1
CANSFSETSYNEQFF
TGCGCCAACAGCTTCAGCGAGACTTCCTACAATGAGCAGTTCTTC
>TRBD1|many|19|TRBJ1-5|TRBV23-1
CASSRGIGTGVLPNQPQHF
TGCGCCAGCAGTCGAGGGATAGGGACAGGCGTGTTGCCTAATCAGCCCCAGCATTTT
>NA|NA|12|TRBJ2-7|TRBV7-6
CAVGLDDYEQYF
TGTGCCGTAGGACTTGACGACTACGAGCAGTACTTC
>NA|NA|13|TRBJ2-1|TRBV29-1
CSVEAAPPYEQFF
TGCAGCGTTGAAGCGGCCCCCCCTTATGAGCAGTTCTTC
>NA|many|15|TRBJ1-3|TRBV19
CASRVFDSSGNTIYF
TGTGCCAGTAGAGTCTTCGACAGCTCTGGAAACACCATATATTTT
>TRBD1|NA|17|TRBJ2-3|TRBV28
CASSLETGVYPTDTQYF
TGTGCCAGCAGTTTAGAGACAGGGGTTTACCCCACAGATACGCAGTATTTT
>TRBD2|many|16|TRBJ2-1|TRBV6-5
CASSYSTSGGYNEQFF
TGTGCCAGCAGTTACTCGACTAGCGGGGGCTACAATGAGCAGTTCTTC
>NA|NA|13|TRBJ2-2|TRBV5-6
CASSGGYTGELFF
TGTGCCAGCAGCGGGGGGTACACCGGGGAGCTGTTTTTT
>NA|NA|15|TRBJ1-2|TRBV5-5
CASSFRGGPVYGYTF
TGTGCCAGCAGCTTCCGTGGGGGCCCCGTCTATGGCTACACCTTC
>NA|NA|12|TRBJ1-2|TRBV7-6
CASYRVDYGYTF
TGTGCCAGCTATCGTGTCGACTATGGCTACACCTTC
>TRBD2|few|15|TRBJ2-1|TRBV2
CASSFGLAPYNEQFF
TGTGCCAGCAGCTTCGGACTAGCGCCCTACAATGAGCAGTTCTTC
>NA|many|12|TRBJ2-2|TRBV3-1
CASSHRTGELFF
TGTGCCAGCAGCCATAGGACCGGGGAGCTGTTTTTT